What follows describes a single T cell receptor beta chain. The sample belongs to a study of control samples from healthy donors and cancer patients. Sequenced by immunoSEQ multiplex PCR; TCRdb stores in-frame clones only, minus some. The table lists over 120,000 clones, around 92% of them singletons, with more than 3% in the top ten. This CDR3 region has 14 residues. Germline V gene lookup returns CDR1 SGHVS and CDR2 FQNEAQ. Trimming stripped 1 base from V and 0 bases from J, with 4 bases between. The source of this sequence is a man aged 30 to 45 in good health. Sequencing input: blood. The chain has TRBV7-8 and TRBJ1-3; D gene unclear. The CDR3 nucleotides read TGTGCCAGCAGCTTAGGATTCTCTGGAAACACCATATATTTT. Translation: CASSLGFSGNTIYF. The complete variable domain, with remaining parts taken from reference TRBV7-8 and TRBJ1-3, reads GAGVSQSPRYKVAKRGQDVALRCDPISGHVSLFWYQQALGQGPEFLTYFQNEAQLDKSGLPSDRFFAERPEGSVSTLKIQRTQQEDSAVYLCASSLGFSGNTIYFGEGSWLTVV.